This T cell receptor (beta chain) was captured in a study of identical twins. Study outcomes and limitations: Models came in too low on out-of-frame TCR alpha sharing in monozygotic twins. Cord blood beta clonotypes present at high abundance carried fewer insertions; no such pattern appeared in memory repertoires.

This clonotype was detected many times. The antigen is not known. Through template switching, a universal primer site was introduced, and the cDNA contained unique molecular identifiers. In TCRdb, the 5' RACE reads were re-called with MiXCR into one record per CDR3 protein. The sample holds hundreds of thousands of distinct CDR3 sequences, just over 7% seen once. V dropped 5 bases and J dropped 7 bases, with 11 bases sitting between them. Per the germline V gene, CDR1 is DFQATT and CDR2 is SNEGSKA (reference sequence). The CDR3 totals 12 residues. This same sample was also part of a study on yellow fever vaccine responses in identical twins. That work contributes: The T cell response to vaccination in identical twins was reportedly partly convergent and partly personalized.

This TCR came from a woman younger than 35 in good health. The rearrangement links TRBV20-1 to TRBJ1-4, with unresolved D. The source material was PBMCs. DNA for the CDR3: TGCAGTGCTTACCAGGAGGGTGAAAAACTGTTTTTT. Translating it yields CSAYQEGEKLFF.